These T cell receptor beta chains were read from a single sample in a study of metastatic and nonmetastatic thyroid tumors. TCRdb used MiXCR to call clones anew from the PCR reads. The table lists 25,000 to 35,000 clones, about 24% of them singletons. Sequencing input: blood. The source of these receptors is a female donor with papillary thyroid cancer or a benign thyroid nodule (not recorded which). Some clones in this sample may be carry-over from other donors' samples. The CDR3 runs from the conserved cysteine through the conserved F or W. Each record gives: clone size, D gene, V gene, J gene, CDR3 DNA, CDR3 protein. A D gene is named only where the DNA matches it firmly. Some rows mark clone size as missing; the rest say once, few, many or name a class of expanded clone.

many	NA	TRBV20-1	TRBJ2-1	TGCAGTGCTAGCCCCTTTAGCGGAGGCTACAATGAGCAGTTCTTC	CSASPFSGGYNEQFF
NA	NA	TRBV27	TRBJ2-7	TGTGCCAGCAGTTCTACAGCCTTCTACGAGCAGTACTTC	CASSSTAFYEQYF
few	TRBD1	TRBV14	TRBJ1-1	TGTGCCAGCAGCCGTCAGGGGGGCGGGAAAGCTTTCTTT	CASSRQGGGKAFF
few	TRBD2	TRBV28	TRBJ2-3	TGTGCCAGCAGTTTATGGCTGGGACTAGCGGGACCCACAGATACGCAGTATTTT	CASSLWLGLAGPTDTQYF
medium-sized	TRBD2	TRBV6-2/TRBV6-3	TRBJ2-2	TGTGCCAGCCGTCTAGCGGGACTCAACACCGGGGAGCTGTTTTTT	CASRLAGLNTGELFF
medium-sized	NA	TRBV6-5	TRBJ2-7	TGTGCCAGCAGTTACGCCTCGGGGGTCTACGAGCAGTACTTC	CASSYASGVYEQYF
NA	TRBD2	TRBV20-1	TRBJ2-5	TGCAGTGCTAGAGTCCCCGGGACTAGCGCACCAGGGACCCAGTACTTC	CSARVPGTSAPGTQYF
many	NA	TRBV7-2	TRBJ2-4	TGTGCCAGCAGCGAATCCGGGACTTATGGGGGCATTCAGTACTTC	CASSESGTYGGIQYF
many	TRBD1	TRBV24-1	TRBJ1-5	TGTGCCACCAGTAGGACAGGGGCCCCGGCTAATCAGCCCCAGCATTTT	CATSRTGAPANQPQHF
many	NA	TRBV3-1	TRBJ2-3	TGTGCCAGCAGCAGGGGGGGGATCACAGATACGCAGTATTTT	CASSRGGITDTQYF
many	TRBD1	TRBV6-1	TRBJ2-3	TGTGCCAGCAGAGAGACAGGGATGGTGGCAGATACGCAGTATTTT	CASRETGMVADTQYF
many	NA	TRBV12-5	TRBJ2-2	TGTGCTAGTGGTAGGGGCACCAACACCGGGGAGCTGTTTTTT	CASGRGTNTGELFF
NA	NA	TRBV7-6	TRBJ2-2	TGTGCCAGCAGCTTAGAGGGCTTGGGCACCGGGGAGCTGTTTTTT	CASSLEGLGTGELFF
NA	TRBD2	TRBV14	TRBJ2-3	TGTGCCAGCAGCAACCTAGCGGGAGGAATCACGGTAGGCACAGATACGCAGTATTTT	CASSNLAGGITVGTDTQYF
NA	NA	TRBV3-1	TRBJ1-6	TGTGTCAGCAGCCAAGTACAGGGAGGTCGTTTACCCCTCCACTTT	CVSSQVQGGRLPLHF
many	NA	TRBV30	TRBJ1-1	TGTGCCTGGAGTGGCTGGGGGGGGGACACTGAAGCTTTCTTT	CAWSGWGGDTEAFF
many	TRBD1	TRBV18	TRBJ1-6	TGTGCCAGCTCACCGTACAACAGGGGCAATAATTCACCCCTCCACTTT	CASSPYNRGNNSPLHF
few	TRBD2	TRBV20-1	TRBJ2-1	TGCAGTGCGGTCCCTAGCGGGAGAATCCCCGGGTGGGGAAATGAGCAGTTCTTC	CSAVPSGRIPGWGNEQFF
many	NA	TRBV30	TRBJ1-1	TGTGCCTGGACAGGACATCTCACTGAAGCTTTCTTT	CAWTGHLTEAFF
many	TRBD1	TRBV30	TRBJ1-5	TGTGCCTGGAGCGCCACCGGGACAGTCAATCAGCCCCAGCATTTT	CAWSATGTVNQPQHF
many	NA	TRBV19	TRBJ1-2	TGTGCCACCTCATACAAGGCCTGGGACTATGGCTACACCTTC	CATSYKAWDYGYTF
few	TRBD2	TRBV6-2/TRBV6-3	TRBJ2-2	TGTGCCAGCAGTTTTCTAGCGGGAGGGCAAACCGGGGAGCTGTTTTTT	CASSFLAGGQTGELFF
few	TRBD1	TRBV2	TRBJ2-7	TGTGCCAGCAGTGGACAGGGGGCGCGGGAGCAGTACTTC	CASSGQGAREQYF
many	TRBD2	TRBV11-2	TRBJ2-1	TGTGCCAGCAGACCGACGGGGACTAGCGTATACAATGAGCAGTTCTTC	CASRPTGTSVYNEQFF
NA	NA	TRBV20-1	TRBJ1-5	TGCAGTGCTACCCGGGGGGATCAGCCCCAGCATTTT	CSATRGDQPQHF
NA	NA	TRBV18	TRBJ2-7	TGTGCCAGCTCACAGGCTAGTGGATACGAGCAGTACTTC	CASSQASGYEQYF
many	TRBD2	TRBV5-1	TRBJ2-2	TGCGCCAGCAGCTTTCTGGCGGGAGTACGCACCGGGGAGCTGTTTTTT	CASSFLAGVRTGELFF
NA	NA	TRBV7-6	TRBJ2-1	TGTGCCAGCAGCCCGCTACCCAGGGAAAACTACAATGAGCAGTTCTTC	CASSPLPRENYNEQFF
NA	TRBD1	TRBV5-1	TRBJ2-1	TGCGCCAGCAGCTTTTCCGGGACAGGGGCGCAGGGTGAGCAGTTCTTC	CASSFSGTGAQGEQFF
few	TRBD2	TRBV6-5	TRBJ2-3	TGTGCCAGCAGTCGGGCTAGCGGCTCTGGATCCACAGATACGCAGTATTTT	CASSRASGSGSTDTQYF
many	NA	TRBV6-1	TRBJ2-7	TGTGCCAGCAGTGAATGGGGGGCGCGTCTCGAGCAGTACTTC	CASSEWGARLEQYF
NA	NA	TRBV12-3/TRBV12-4	TRBJ1-2	TGTGCCAGCACCCTGTACAGGGATGGCTACACCTTC	CASTLYRDGYTF
NA	TRBD1	TRBV18	TRBJ1-6	TGTGCCAGCTCACCCCGACAGGGTCTAAGTACACCCCTCCACTTT	CASSPRQGLSTPLHF
medium-sized	TRBD2	TRBV20-1	TRBJ2-7	TGCAGTGCTAGAGTGCGGGAGAAAGGCTACGAGCAGTACTTC	CSARVREKGYEQYF
many	NA	TRBV19	TRBJ2-3	TGTGCCAGTAGTCCCTGGGACCGCACAGATACGCAGTATTTT	CASSPWDRTDTQYF
NA	NA	TRBV12-3/TRBV12-4	TRBJ2-1	TGTGCCAGCGCCCCGGAGTGGTGTCTCAAGCAGTTCTTC	CASAPEWCLKQFF
many	NA	TRBV30	TRBJ1-5	TGTGCCTGGAGTGTTGAACGGTATCAGCCCCAGCATTTT	CAWSVERYQPQHF
NA	NA	TRBV7-9	TRBJ1-5	TGTGCCAGCAGCTTAGACGTCAATCAGCCCCAGCGTTTT	CASSLDVNQPQRF
few	NA	TRBV27	TRBJ1-1	TGCGCCAGCAGTTTATCCAGAGTTGAGGGCACTGAAGCTTTCTTT	CASSLSRVEGTEAFF
many	NA	TRBV29-1	TRBJ1-5	TGCAGCGTTGGGGGGGGCAATCAGCCCCAGCATTTT	CSVGGGNQPQHF